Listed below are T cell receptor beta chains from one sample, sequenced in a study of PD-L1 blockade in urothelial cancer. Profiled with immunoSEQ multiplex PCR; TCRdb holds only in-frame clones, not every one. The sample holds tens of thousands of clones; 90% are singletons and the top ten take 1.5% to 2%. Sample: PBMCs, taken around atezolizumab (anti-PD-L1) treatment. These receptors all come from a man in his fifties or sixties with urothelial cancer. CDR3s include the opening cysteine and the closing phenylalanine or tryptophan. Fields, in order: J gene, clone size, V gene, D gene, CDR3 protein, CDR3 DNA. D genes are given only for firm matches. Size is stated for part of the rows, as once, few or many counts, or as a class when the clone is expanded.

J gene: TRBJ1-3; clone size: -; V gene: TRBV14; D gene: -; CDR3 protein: CASSQELVEEGYFGNTIYF; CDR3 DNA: TGTGCCAGCAGCCAAGAATTGGTAGAGGAGGGGTACTTTGGAAACACCATATATTTT
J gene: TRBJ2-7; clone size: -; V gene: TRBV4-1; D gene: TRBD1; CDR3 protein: CASSLKDGTGSYEQYF; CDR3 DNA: TGCGCCAGCAGCCTCAAAGACGGGACAGGGTCCTACGAGCAGTACTTC
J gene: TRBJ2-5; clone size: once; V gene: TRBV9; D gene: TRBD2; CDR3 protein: CASSSGDSGTLETQYF; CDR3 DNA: TGTGCCAGCAGCTCAGGGGATAGCGGGACCCTCGAGACCCAGTACTTC
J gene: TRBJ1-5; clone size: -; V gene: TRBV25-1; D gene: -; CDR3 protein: CASSERGQPQHF; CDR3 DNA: TGTGCCAGCAGTGAACGGGGACAGCCCCAGCATTTT
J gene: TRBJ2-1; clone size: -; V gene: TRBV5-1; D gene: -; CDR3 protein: CASSYEPTNTGSSYNEQFF; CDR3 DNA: TGCGCCAGCAGCTACGAACCAACGAATACTGGGAGCTCCTACAATGAGCAGTTCTTC
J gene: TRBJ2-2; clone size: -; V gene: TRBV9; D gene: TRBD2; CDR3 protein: CASSEAGGNTGELFF; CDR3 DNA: TGTGCCAGCAGCGAAGCGGGGGGAAACACCGGGGAGCTGTTTTTT
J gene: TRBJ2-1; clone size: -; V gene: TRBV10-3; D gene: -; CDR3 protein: CAISERSGGINEQFF; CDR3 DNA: TGTGCCATCAGTGAAAGGAGTGGCGGGATCAATGAGCAGTTCTTC
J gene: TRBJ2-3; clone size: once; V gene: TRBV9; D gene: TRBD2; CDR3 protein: CASSDIAAGVSTDTQYF; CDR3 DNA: TGTGCCAGCAGCGACATTGCGGCGGGGGTAAGCACAGATACGCAGTATTTT
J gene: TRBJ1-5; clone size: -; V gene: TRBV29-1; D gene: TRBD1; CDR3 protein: CSVGDRYNQPQHF; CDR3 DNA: TGCAGCGTTGGGGACAGATATAATCAGCCCCAGCATTTT
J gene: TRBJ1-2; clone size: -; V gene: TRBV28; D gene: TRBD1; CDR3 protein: CASSPTPGQPNYTF; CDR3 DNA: TGTGCCAGCAGTCCCACTCCGGGACAGCCGAACTACACCTTC
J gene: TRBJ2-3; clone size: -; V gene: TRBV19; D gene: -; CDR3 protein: CVTVSSTDTQYF; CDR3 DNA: TGTGTAACAGTATCTAGCACAGATACGCAGTATTTT
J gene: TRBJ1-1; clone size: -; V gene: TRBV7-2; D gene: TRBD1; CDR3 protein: CASSLQGGIEAFF; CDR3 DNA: TGTGCCAGCAGCCTACAGGGGGGGATCGAAGCTTTCTTT
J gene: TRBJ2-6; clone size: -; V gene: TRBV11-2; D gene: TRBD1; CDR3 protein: CASSLRPGGSGANVLTF; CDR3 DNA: TGTGCCAGCAGCTTGCGTCCAGGGGGATCTGGGGCCAACGTCCTGACTTTC